The source of this T cell receptor beta chain is a study of T cells and Merkel cell carcinoma outcomes (dated by TCRdb to the early 2020s). In terms of the full investigation: The tumor T-cell repertoire, together with T-cell density, was examined as a predictor of clinical outcome in patients with Merkel cell carcinoma.

Samples came from patients with Merkel cell carcinoma. A single count supports this clone. Its antigen has not been determined. The sample holds no much larger clone one base away, and base qualities are not on file. Findings and caveats that apply to the study as a whole: According to the report, clinical outcomes in Merkel cell carcinoma patients could be predicted using T-cell density together with features of the T-cell repertoire.

CDR1 and CDR2 are read off the germline V gene (reference sequence) as GTSNPN and SVGIG. The CDR3 goes from the cysteine to the phenylalanine over 15 residues. This entry keeps only the CDR3 DNA: 45 bases, framed from base 1. Trimmed from V: 2 bases; trimmed from J: 2 bases; junction bases lacking a gene match: 8. Library construction relied on the immunoSEQ multiplex PCR assay. TCRdb took over this immuneACCESS table, retaining in-frame rearrangements with V and J assigned. Such tables are incomplete; in checked studies, under half of the missing clones stem from an unresolved V gene, and the remainder is unexplained. Within this sample are 9,500 to 15,000 clones, with 95% of them counted one time only. The top ten hold more than 0.85% of the sample.

The receptor's source is a human donor with Merkel cell carcinoma. The sequenced sample was tumor tissue from Merkel cell carcinoma. Here the chain combines TRBV30 and TRBJ2-5, with TRBD1 identical over 7 junction bases. Here is the DNA: TGTGCCTGGAGTCTGGGACAGAGGCGGCAAGAGACCCAGTACTTC. This codes for CAWSLGQRRQETQYF.